The 3 T cell receptor beta chains in this list originate from one sample, sequenced in a study of shared clonotypes between healthy human individuals. The protocol was immunoSEQ multiplex PCR, while the TCRdb copy is restricted to in-frame clones and leaves out a portion. The table has approximately 500,000 clones, approximately 84% seen once. Sample: PBMCs. Receptors were obtained from a woman between 35 and 50 years old in good health. Some clones in this sample may be carry-over from other donors' samples.

V usage is TRBV5-1 and J usage is TRBJ1-2; 8 bases fit TRBD1. V gave up 4 bases and J gave up 9 bases; unmatched junction bases: 8. The CDR3 is 13 residues long. Germline assignment: CDR1 SGHRS and CDR2 YFSETQ. CDR3 bases: TGCGCCAGCAGCCCCTGGACAGGGAGCAGCTACACCTTC. Translation: CASSPWTGSSYTF.

This clone was seen a few times. V gene TRBV5-1 combines with J gene TRBJ2-3; 8 positions agree with TRBD2. The CDR3 consists of 15 residues. Germline V CDR1 and CDR2: SGHRS, YFSETQ. V was clipped by 2 bases and J by 3 bases; unmatched bases: 5. CDR3 in amino acids: CASSLDSGMTDTQYF. The CDR3 bases are TGCGCCAGCAGCTTAGATAGCGGGATGACAGATACGCAGTATTTT.

Concerning this clone itself: At the DNA level, this CDR3 is encoded by other sequences in the same sample as well. V is TRBV18 and J is TRBJ2-7; maybe TRBD2 (6 bases). The germline gives CDR1 KGHSH, CDR2 LQKENI. The CDR3 runs 14 residues. Trimming removed 0 bases from V and 2 bases from J, with 8 bases in between. This chain's CDR3 is CASSPPRTTYEQYF. In DNA form, the CDR3 reads TGTGCCAGCTCACCACCGCGGACTACCTACGAGCAGTACTTC.